This T cell receptor beta chain was obtained from a study of CD8 T cells in ankylosing spondylitis listed by TCRdb under 2017. Study-level background: The study set out to find disease-linked TCR variants by profiling T cell receptor beta repertoires in ankylosing spondylitis patients and healthy donors. The full study cohort was made up of 25 ankylosing spondylitis patients and 95 to 130 healthy donors. Peripheral blood samples were taken, and synovial fluid was additionally collected from ankylosing spondylitis patients.

Turning to this clonotype: The target of this receptor is not known. Base qualities were left out, and no much larger clone turns up one base away.

What the authors observed across the whole study: The disease-linked clones had a CD8+ phenotype and were found at relatively low frequencies in peripheral blood. Significant enrichment of the disease-linked clones was reported in matched synovial fluid samples from ankylosing spondylitis patients. Some TCR beta motif variants had previously been reported in synovial fluid and blood of reactive arthritis patients, which suggested common disease-initiation mechanisms. Blood from ankylosing spondylitis patients appeared to be characterized by a TCR beta motif composed of about eight highly homologous amino acid variants.

Instrument used: Illumina HiSeq 2500. Quantitative 5'-RACE with molecular barcodes was the method used to prepare the TCR beta libraries. Per the authors' processing: A new computational method, built on a probabilistic model of VDJ rearrangement, was used to identify disease-linked TCR variants. TCRdb applied fastp at Q25 and MiXCR to the public reads, then kept only in-frame beta chains. Each CDR3 protein gets just one entry, which takes the most common genes and DNA from the rows behind it. TCRdb's processing, not the authors', yielded these V and J calls. This sample gives almost 250,000 distinct CDR3 sequences in total; roughly a third of them show up just once. The top ten clonotypes cover 4% to 5% of the sample. Looking up the germline V gene (reference sequence) yields CDR1 MNHEY and CDR2 SMNVEV. The CDR3 contains 14 residues, cysteine and phenylalanine counted. Only the CDR3 part of the read is kept: 42 bases, read in frame from the first base. The germline V and J ends show losses of 5 bases and 9 bases respectively, and no gene match explains 5 bases of the junction.

Sequencing was done on a sample of blood, either unsorted or a sorted T cell fraction (not recorded which). The sequence was obtained from a male donor with ankylosing spondylitis or in good health (not recorded which). Rearrangement joined TRBV27 to TRBJ2-3, with 13 middle bases fitting TRBD2. The nucleotides are TGTGCCAGCAGTCAAGGGACTAGCGGGATGACGCAGTATTTT. The resulting protein is CASSQGTSGMTQYF.